Listed below are T cell receptor beta chains from one sample, sequenced in a study of blood T cell repertoires in COVID-19. The method was immunoSEQ multiplex PCR; TCRdb's version includes in-frame clones alone and lacks a portion of them. The table includes tens of thousands of clones, roughly 94% detected once. Sequenced material: peripheral blood. The receptors were sampled from a man in his fifties or sixties with active COVID-19. Both conserved end residues are part of each CDR3. The D gene is left open where the match is weak. The size field is filled for only some rows; it gives once, few, many or a size class.

J,D,V,size,DNA,CDR3
TRBJ2-7,TRBD2,TRBV2,.,TGTGCCAGCAGCGCCGGGACTAGGCCCTACGAGCAGTACTTC,CASSAGTRPYEQYF
TRBJ1-2,.,TRBV7-9,.,TGTGCCAGCAGCTCCATCCGGGTCTCCGCCCGCGGCTACACCTTC,CASSSIRVSARGYTF
TRBJ2-1,.,TRBV29-1,.,TGCAGCGCAAACAGGGCCACCGAGCAGTTCTTC,CSANRATEQFF
TRBJ2-3,.,TRBV12-3/TRBV12-4,few,TGTGCCAGCAGTTTGGGTACTAGGCCCCAGTATTTT,CASSLGTRPQYF
TRBJ1-1,.,TRBV7-9,.,TGTGCCAGCAGCTTACTAGGCGGAACGGGTTACACTGAAGCTTTCTTT,CASSLLGGTGYTEAFF
TRBJ1-1,.,TRBV5-1,.,TGCGCCAGCAGCATTCAGGGGCCAAACATGAACACTGAAGCTTTCTTT,CASSIQGPNMNTEAFF
TRBJ2-2,TRBD2,TRBV10-1,.,TGCGCCAGCAGTGAGCCGGGAGGGGGGGGCACCGGGGAGCTGTTTTTT,CASSEPGGGGTGELFF
TRBJ1-5,.,TRBV23-1,.,TGCGCCAGCAGTCAAACAGGGAGCAATCAGCCCCAGCATTTT,CASSQTGSNQPQHF
TRBJ1-1,TRBD1,TRBV30,.,TGTGCCTGGAGTCCTTCCGGGACAGGGAACACTGAAGCTTTCTTT,CAWSPSGTGNTEAFF
TRBJ2-2,TRBD2,TRBV6-1,.,TGTGCCAGCAGTGATCTAGCGGGGATGAACGGGGAGCTGTTTTTT,CASSDLAGMNGELFF
TRBJ1-6,.,TRBV4-1,.,TGCGCCAGCAGCCAGTCCAGTTCACCCCTCCACTTT,CASSQSSSPLHF
TRBJ2-3,TRBD2,TRBV9,.,TGTGCCAGCAGCATATCTAGCGGGGGAGATACGCAGTATTTT,CASSISSGGDTQYF
TRBJ1-2,.,TRBV9,.,TGTGCCAGCAGCGTAGACGGGGTTGGGGGGTATGGCTACACCTTC,CASSVDGVGGYGYTF
TRBJ2-1,TRBD1,TRBV19,.,TGTGCCAGTGGCCGGGACAGGGGTAATGAGCAGTTCTTC,CASGRDRGNEQFF
TRBJ2-1,.,TRBV6-5,.,TGTGCCAGCAGTTACTCGAGGCTAAACAATGAGCAGTTCTTC,CASSYSRLNNEQFF
TRBJ1-2,TRBD1,TRBV4-1,.,TGCGCCAGCAGCCAAGATGGGGCCAGGGGGATGAGGGGCTACACCTTC,CASSQDGARGMRGYTF
TRBJ1-2,.,TRBV14,.,TGTGCCAGCAGCCAAGATGGAAGGGGACTAGGGTATGGCTACACCTTC,CASSQDGRGLGYGYTF
TRBJ1-4,TRBD1,TRBV19,.,TGTGCCAGTAGTTCCAGGGGGTTGCGTGGAGAAAAACTGTTTTTT,CASSSRGLRGEKLFF
TRBJ2-2,TRBD1,TRBV19,.,TGTGCCAGTAGTATTTCGGCAGGGGGCACCGGGGAGCTGTTTTTT,CASSISAGGTGELFF
TRBJ2-2,.,TRBV29-1,once,TGCAGCGTTGAAGATCCCACCTCGAGGGTTGTCGGGGAGCTGTTTTTT,CSVEDPTSRVVGELFF
TRBJ1-2,.,TRBV5-1,.,TGCGCCAGCAGCTTGACTACCGATAACTATGGCTACACCTTC,CASSLTTDNYGYTF
TRBJ1-2,.,TRBV9,.,TGTGCCAGCAGCGTGTACAGGACCGCGGGCTACACCTTC,CASSVYRTAGYTF
TRBJ1-2,TRBD1,TRBV3-1/TRBV3-2,.,TGTGCCAGCAGCCAACCGACAGGGGGCTATGGCTACACCTTC,CASSQPTGGYGYTF
TRBJ1-1,TRBD1,TRBV7-2,.,TGTGCCAGCAGCTTCCTACAGGGGGTAACTGAAGCTTTCTTT,CASSFLQGVTEAFF
TRBJ2-1,.,TRBV6-1,.,TGTGCCAGCAGTGCAACCCCGGGGTGGCTCGCCCTCAATGAGCAGTTCTTC,CASSATPGWLALNEQFF
TRBJ2-1,.,TRBV7-9,.,TGTGCCGCGCCGTGGCCCAGGGAGCAGTTCTTC,CAAPWPREQFF
TRBJ2-2,.,TRBV7-2,.,TGTGCCAGCAGCCCGGGACTTAACACCGGGGAGCTGTTTTTT,CASSPGLNTGELFF
TRBJ2-3,.,TRBV29-1,.,TGCACCGTACTAGGTTCTCCAGATACGCAGTATTTT,CTVLGSPDTQYF
TRBJ2-5,TRBD1,TRBV18,.,TGTGCCAGCTCGGGGTACAGGGGGAGAGAGACCCAGTACTTC,CASSGYRGRETQYF
TRBJ2-5,TRBD2,TRBV11-2,.,TGTGCCAGCAGGAGGACTAGCGGGTTTAAAGAGACCCAGTACTTC,CASRRTSGFKETQYF
TRBJ2-1,TRBD2,TRBV28,.,TGTGCCAGCAGTCCCATCGAAGGCGGGAGACAAAATGAGCAGTTCTTC,CASSPIEGGRQNEQFF
TRBJ2-5,.,TRBV4-2,.,TGTGCCAGCAGGCCAGGGGACGGTCAAGAGACCCAGTACTTC,CASRPGDGQETQYF
TRBJ1-2,TRBD1,TRBV24-1,.,TGTGCCACCAGCCCCGGGACAGGGCAATCTACCTTC,CATSPGTGQSTF
TRBJ2-7,TRBD2,TRBV6-1,.,TGTGCCAGCAGTGAAATTGGGACTAGCGGGGTAAAGCAGTACTTC,CASSEIGTSGVKQYF
TRBJ1-2,.,TRBV5-6,.,TGTGCCAGCAGCCCGACTTTAGACAGGATCTATGGCTACACCTTC,CASSPTLDRIYGYTF
TRBJ2-1,.,TRBV29-1,.,TGCAGCGTTGAGTTACGCGGGGTCTATGAGCAGTTCTTC,CSVELRGVYEQFF
TRBJ1-1,TRBD1,TRBV27,.,TGTGCCAGCAGAAGCAGGACAGGGGCGGAATACATGAACACTGAAGCTTTCTTT,CASRSRTGAEYMNTEAFF
TRBJ1-4,TRBD1,TRBV7-8,.,TGTGCCAGCAGCTTGTACCCCTACAGGGGTAGGAGTGAAAAACTGTTTTTT,CASSLYPYRGRSEKLFF
TRBJ1-2,.,TRBV3-1/TRBV3-2,.,TGTGCCAGCAGCCAAGACCCGGCAGGGAACTATGGCTACACCTTC,CASSQDPAGNYGYTF
TRBJ2-1,TRBD2,TRBV6-5,.,TGTGCCAGCAGTTACGGCGGGGGGCCGGAGCAGTTCTTC,CASSYGGGPEQFF
TRBJ2-3,.,TRBV19,.,TGTGCCAGTAGTGAGGGCCGGCGGGGGCAGTATTTT,CASSEGRRGQYF
TRBJ1-6,.,TRBV5-4,.,TGTGCCAGCAGCTTGCCGGGACTTCCAGCCGGGGCTAATTCACCCCTCCACTTT,CASSLPGLPAGANSPLHF
TRBJ2-1,.,TRBV21-1,.,TGTGCCAGCAGCAAAACTTCAGGTTTCGGCAATGAGCAGTTCTTC,CASSKTSGFGNEQFF
TRBJ2-7,.,TRBV12-2,.,TGTGCAAGTCGCCGAGGGACAGCTCATCGATCCTACGAGCAGTACTTC,CASRRGTAHRSYEQYF
TRBJ2-5,.,TRBV27,.,TGTGCCAGCAGTCCACGGACTACCCAAGAGACCCAGTACTTC,CASSPRTTQETQYF
TRBJ2-7,TRBD1,TRBV3-1/TRBV3-2,.,TGTGCCAGCAGCCACGGGACAGGCTGGGACGAGCAGTACTTC,CASSHGTGWDEQYF
TRBJ2-7,TRBD2,TRBV11-2,.,TGTGCCAGCAGCTTAGGTCGACTAGCGGGAACCGAGCAGTACTTC,CASSLGRLAGTEQYF
TRBJ2-3,.,TRBV20-1,.,TGCAGTGCTAGTGTCATTCGGTCTACAGATACGCAGTATTTT,CSASVIRSTDTQYF
TRBJ2-1,TRBD1,TRBV5-1,.,TGCGCCAGCAGCTTGTTTATGACAGGGGGCGAGGATGAGCAGTTCTTC,CASSLFMTGGEDEQFF
TRBJ2-1,.,TRBV4-2,.,TGTGCCAGCAGCCAAGGGACAGACTCCTACAATGAGCAGTTCTTC,CASSQGTDSYNEQFF
TRBJ2-1,TRBD1,TRBV4-1,.,TGCGCCAGCAGCCAAGATCTGGGACAGGGATCCAATGAGCAGTTCTTC,CASSQDLGQGSNEQFF
TRBJ2-1,TRBD1,TRBV19,.,TGTGCCAGTAGTATCAGTGGGGGGACAGGGGCTTCCTACAATGAGCAGTTCTTC,CASSISGGTGASYNEQFF
TRBJ2-3,.,TRBV5-4,.,TGTGCCAGCAGCTTGACGTCCAGGTACACAGATACGCAGTATTTT,CASSLTSRYTDTQYF